The 12 T cell receptor beta chains below all came from one sample that was sequenced in a study of identical twins (dated by TCRdb to the mid-2010s). The method behind the library was 5' RACE. TCRdb records Illumina HiSeq 2000 as the sequencer. The raw public data were reprocessed by TCRdb itself: fastp quality trimming at Q25, MiXCR clonotype calling, in-frame beta chains only. Each CDR3 protein appears once, grouped with its most common genes and DNA. Present in this sample are 400,000 to 550,000 distinct CDR3 sequences, approximately 25% of which were seen just once. The top ten clones comprise around 3% of the sample. These data were also reused for a study on T cells expressing NK-cell markers.

The sequenced sample was CD4+ T cells sorted from blood. The origin of the receptors is a woman aged 18-29 years in good health.

This clonotype was observed many times. The rearrangement joins TRBV5-1 to TRBJ2-5; D is undetermined. Germline V lookup: CDR1 SGHRS, CDR2 YFSETQ. V was shortened by 4 bases and J by 5 bases, with 18 bases between the two germline ends. This CDR3 has 15 residues. The CDR3 reads CASSHPMVVAETQYF. CDR3 nucleotide sequence: TGCGCCAGCAGCCATCCTATGGTCGTCGCGGAGACCCAGTACTTC. The full variable domain, rest sourced from reference TRBV5-1 and TRBJ2-5, is KAGVTQTPRYLIKTRGQQVTLSCSPISGHRSVSWYQQTPGQGLQFLFEYFSETQRNKGNFPGRFSGRQFSNSRSEMNVSTLELGDSALYLCASSHPMVVAETQYFGPGTRLLVL.

This clonotype has more than one count but fewer than ten. The chain employs TRBV9 and TRBJ1-2, with D unclear. V lost 0 bases and J 4 bases, leaving 4 bases between the germline ends. This CDR3 region has 12 residues. Looked up from germline, CDR1 is SGDLS and CDR2 is YYNGEE. CDR3 bases: TGTGCCAGCAGCGTAGAAGGCTATGGCTACACCTTC. Its protein product is CASSVEGYGYTF.

The chain is built from TRBV5-5 and TRBJ2-7, with unresolved D. Looked up from germline, CDR1 is SGHKS and CDR2 is YYEKEE (reference sequence). This CDR3 has 12 residues. V gave up 2 bases and J gave up 9 bases, with 12 bases separating them. Written as DNA, the CDR3 is TGTGCCAGCAGCTTAATCGGAGCTGGGCAGTACTTC. Residues: CASSLIGAGQYF.

This chain joins TRBV12-3 or TRBV12-4 and TRBJ1-2; 9 bases align to TRBD1. The CDR3 runs 13 residues. The J segment lost 8 bases and the V segment lost 4 bases, leaving 5 bases of the junction unmatched. CDR3 bases: TGTGCCAGCAGTTCCACAGGGGGCTTCGGCTACACCTTC. It translates to CASSSTGGFGYTF.

Written as DNA, the CDR3 is TGCGCCAGCAGCTTGGTCGCGAGCTCCTATAATTCACCCCTCCACTTT. It yields the protein CASSLVASSYNSPLHF. This chain joins TRBV5-1 and TRBJ1-6; D is uncertain. The CDR3 consists of 16 residues. Germline CDR1 is SGHRS and CDR2 is YFSETQ. V was trimmed by 0 bases and J by 0 bases, leaving 7 bases between them.

CDR3 residues: CASSLDMSNEQFF. CDR3 bases: TGTGCCAGCAGCTTAGATATGTCCAATGAGCAGTTCTTC. This rearrangement joins TRBV11-2 to TRBJ2-1; D is uncertain. The CDR3 consists of 13 residues. V was pared by 0 bases and J by 6 bases, with 6 bases between. The germline V gene encodes CDR1 SGHAT and CDR2 FQNNGV.

The chain recombines TRBV29-1 with TRBJ1-1; D may be TRBD1 (5 bases). This CDR3 is built from 15 residues. The germline gives CDR1 SQVTM, CDR2 ANQGSEA. V lost 3 bases to trimming and J lost 0 bases, with 14 bases between them. The CDR3 sequence is CSVDGGLLMNTEAFF. For the CDR3, the DNA is TGCAGCGTTGATGGGGGTCTCTTGATGAACACTGAAGCTTTCTTT.

This clonotype occurred many times. CDR3: CATEGPNEKLFF. CDR3 DNA sequence: TGTGCCACCGAGGGGCCTAATGAAAAACTGTTTTTT. The J gene is TRBJ1-4, the V gene TRBV11-2, with D tentatively TRBD1 (5 bases). CDR1 SGHAT and CDR2 FQNNGV come from the germline V gene. The CDR3 is 12 amino acids. V was trimmed by 10 bases and J by 3 bases, leaving 9 bases between them.

The chain links TRBV15 to TRBJ1-1; D not certain. Trimming shortened V by 1 base and J by 0 bases, and 3 bases separated the two germline ends. The germline V gene encodes CDR1 LNHNV and CDR2 YYDKDF (reference sequence). This CDR3 contains 13 residues. DNA for the CDR3: TGTGCCACCAGCAGAGCGGTGAACACTGAAGCTTTCTTT. Protein sequence: CATSRAVNTEAFF.

This sequence joins TRBV29-1 and TRBJ1-2, with TRBD1 matching over 11 bases. This CDR3 has 16 residues. V lost 2 bases, J lost 8 bases, and 13 bases stayed unmatched. Germline V gives CDR1 SQVTM, CDR2 ANQGSEA. The CDR3 region has the DNA TGCAGCGTTGAAAAAAGGGATGCCGGGACAGGGGGAGGCTACACCTTC. Its translation is CSVEKRDAGTGGGYTF.

The chain recombines TRBV9 with TRBJ1-2, with D possibly matching TRBD1 (6 bases). From germline, CDR1 is SGDLS and CDR2 YYNGEE. The ends were cut back, 3 bases at V and 4 bases at J, with 10 bases in the middle. The CDR3 runs 13 residues. The CDR3 sequence is CASSADSGYGYTF. Here the CDR3 DNA reads TGTGCCAGCAGCGCGGACAGTGGCTATGGCTACACCTTC.

The rearrangement links TRBV18 to TRBJ2-1; 8 bases map to TRBD1. Germline lookup yields CDR1 KGHSH and CDR2 LQKENI. This CDR3 is built from 16 residues. After removal of 3 bases from V and 3 bases from J, the junction contained 7 bases not matched to a gene. The CDR3 loop is CASSPPQGAFYNEQFF. CDR3 nucleotides: TGTGCCAGCTCACCGCCCCAGGGGGCTTTCTACAATGAGCAGTTCTTC.